This TCR beta chain was found in a study of blood T cell repertoires in COVID-19. In the authors' methods: For nucleated cells, counts were estimated from reference gene primer amplification. The method was immunoSEQ multiplex PCR; TCRdb's version includes in-frame clones alone and lacks a portion of them. V, J and clone size are taken as reported in that table, and D and trimming were inferred from the DNA itself. The repertoire holds some 350,000 clones, with roughly 84% as singletons. Germline assignment: CDR1 LNHNV and CDR2 YYDKDF (reference sequence). This CDR3 comprises 14 residues. Trimming removed 4 bases at V and 3 bases at J, with 13 bases between.

The receptor was derived from a woman in her twenties or thirties who had recovered from COVID-19. V usage is TRBV15 and J usage is TRBJ2-7, with a possible D match to TRBD1 (6 bases). The sample was PBMCs or T cells enriched from blood (not recorded which). The CDR3 is CATSTERGGYEQYF. The CDR3 DNA reads as TGTGCCACCAGCACAGAGCGAGGGGGCTACGAGCAGTACTTC.